This TCR beta chain was observed in a study of metastatic and nonmetastatic thyroid tumors. For the study at large: Thyroid patients, malignant and benign, had repertoires compared across blood and tumor or nodule tissue.

J lost 2 bases, V lost 6 bases, and 11 bases had no gene match. This CDR3 contains 16 residues. Germline loops: CDR1 SEHNR, CDR2 FQNEAQ (reference sequence). As processed by the authors: A classifier of distant metastasis in papillary thyroid cancer was built from CDR3 differences (across clinicopathological groups). TCRdb re-called the PCR reads with MiXCR. V and J calls and clone size were set by TCRdb, not the authors. This table has about 28,000 clones, around 3.9% appearing once. All patients reached thyroid surgery having received no treatment beforehand. Concerning this clone: Its antigen is as yet unknown.

Study-level results: Reported TCR beta diversity, measured in blood and tumor, was significantly higher for malignant thyroid tumors than for benign nodules.

This receptor was taken from a male donor with papillary thyroid cancer or a benign thyroid nodule (not recorded which). Some clones in this sample may be carry-over from other donors' samples. Material for sequencing was blood. This sequence joins TRBV7-9 and TRBJ1-2, with TRBD1 matching 8 bases. The CDR3 nucleotides are TGTGCCAGCAGTTTGGTGCAGGGGGCGTTGAACTATGGCTACACCTTC. Protein: CASSLVQGALNYGYTF.